This T cell receptor (beta chain) emerged from a study of OX40 agonist ivuxolimab in advanced cancers. Describing the broader study: Ivuxolimab was a fully human IgG2 agonistic monoclonal antibody targeting the costimulatory receptor OX40 (CD134). Partial responses were achieved by three dose-escalation patients, of whom one had hepatocellular carcinoma and two had cutaneous melanoma. Intravenous ivuxolimab was administered to patients every 2 weeks at six dose levels: 0.01, 0.1, 0.3, 1.5, 3 and 10 mg/kg. Among the approximately 50 dose-escalation patients, around 19 had hepatocellular carcinoma, 15 or so melanoma, 9 renal cell carcinoma and 9 head and neck cancer. The point of sequencing TCRbeta in the periphery was to test whether ivuxolimab changed TCR sequence diversity and drove clonal T-cell expansion. Prior anti-PD-1, anti-PD-L1 or anti-CTLA-4 therapy was permitted, and approximately 40% of dose-escalation patients had received checkpoint inhibitors. The paper covers the monotherapy dose-escalation part of the phase I ivuxolimab trial, which included N ≈ 50 patients. A male proportion of 70% to 90% and a mean age of around 60 years, ranging from 23 to 79, were recorded for the dose-escalation cohort.

The trial excluded patients who had a history of autoimmune disease or were on systemic immunosuppression. Peripheral blood for TCR sequencing was collected from all dose cohorts at baseline, on cycle 4 day 1, and on cycle 7 day 1. The samples were drawn from a first-in-human, open-label, multicenter phase I dose-escalation trial of ivuxolimab. Adults with locally advanced or metastatic melanoma, renal cell carcinoma, hepatocellular carcinoma or head and neck squamous cell carcinoma were enrolled in the trial. Before TCR sequencing, CD4+ and CD8+ T cells were separately sorted from peripheral blood. For sequencing of the TCRbeta CDR3 region, genomic DNA was extracted from the sorted cells. The immunoSEQ Assay was used to sequence the TCRbeta CDR3 regions. TCRdb holds this immuneACCESS table with in-frame rearrangements only. Some clones are missing; in checked studies, unresolved V genes explain under half, and the rest has no known cause. This sample gives approximately 12,000 clones in total; about 86% of them show up just once. 49% of the sample is taken by the ten largest.

General findings and caveats noted by the study authors: Antigen specificity was not determined for the clonally expanded peripheral T cells. Low levels of normalized T-cell clonal expansion were also shown by some nonresponding patients. In the 0.1-3.0 mg/kg groups, partial responders were among the patients with the lowest normalized peripheral clonal expansion, particularly in CD8+ T cells. On average, CD8+ T cells showed more expanded clones than CD4+ T cells after ivuxolimab. Clonal expansion of both CD4+ and CD8+ blood T cells was observed from baseline to week 6 at doses 0.1 to 3.0 mg/kg.

This clone is a singleton in its sample. It lacks a known antigen. Within one base of it there is no much larger clone, and no base qualities were kept. V lost 7 bases and J lost 5 bases; the stretch between them is 15 bases long. According to the germline V gene, CDR1 reads SGHDT and CDR2 reads YYEEEE. From cysteine to phenylalanine, the CDR3 is 14 amino acids long. CDR3 DNA is the only sequence kept; it has 42 bases, read in frame from the first base. The rearranged chain carries TRBV5-6 and TRBJ2-2; tentative D gene TRBD1, with 8 bases matching. This sequence originates from an adult with an advanced solid tumor such as melanoma, head and neck, liver or kidney cancer. The sequencing here drew on CD4+ or CD8+ T cells sorted from blood, taken in a trial of the OX40 agonist ivuxolimab. The CDR3 protein is CASWTGRGTGELFF. The sequenced DNA is TGTGCCAGCTGGACAGGGAGGGGAACCGGGGAGCTGTTTTTT.